This T cell receptor beta chain was sequenced during a study of cytomegalovirus exposure and HLA in healthy donors (dated by TCRdb to 2017 to 2019). With regard to the full study: An earlier analysis of under 600 of the donors reported 250 to 300 Gb of sequence data and around 120 million unique TCR beta sequences from roughly 200 million T cells. On average, around 240,000 unique TCR beta nucleotide sequences were sequenced per donor among 398 genotyped donors of the cohort, with 15% to 20% of those sequences being non-productive. Donor age, sex, ethnicity and CMV serostatus were compiled alongside the repertoire data. The study combined high-throughput TCR immunosequencing, statistical association of individual TCRs with disease status, and machine learning to predict cytomegalovirus infection status. A later genetic analysis used genome-wide SNP genotypes for about three fifths of the 666 donors, treating that subset as a discovery cohort. An earlier analysis of 587 of the donors applied high-throughput TCR beta sequencing to assess whether each TCR beta V gene segment acted as functional or pseudogenic. Roughly 5 DR-DQ haplotypes were treated as single units for association and clustering because of strong linkage in the cohort. The study profiled the T cell repertoires of 500 to 800 subjects by immunosequencing and related them to cytomegalovirus serostatus. In a later analysis, previously published TCR beta repertoires from some 640 donors were re-analyzed and high-resolution HLA genotyping was added so that TCR occurrence patterns could be studied. The later analysis used no new phenotypic data to find candidate immune exposures, relying instead on TCR beta sequences and their occurrence across donors. An early release that covered about 600 HLA-typed donors contained around 330 gigabases of sequencing data and tens of millions of unique TCR sequences. HLA typing included class I and class II loci at four-digit resolution. Every discovery cohort repertoire had been produced on one sequencing platform. Along with the approximately 700-subject first cohort, a separate validation cohort of over a hundred different subjects was used. The aim of the study was to test whether cataloging public T cell receptors could identify signatures of past pathogen exposure. The genetic ancestry cluster associated with self-reported Caucasian donors included roughly four fifths of the approximately 430 genotyped donors. The number of typed donors differed by locus: roughly 620-640 for A, B, C, DRB1 and DQB1; about 520 for DQA1; about 600 for DPA1; and 400 to 480 for DPB1. The paper's findings and limits, for the study overall: Sequencing depth was assumed to be roughly uniform across donors in the presence/absence analyses, though that assumption may not hold. A further reported finding was that TCR beta sequences accurately predicted the HLA-A and HLA-B alleles for most subjects in the first cohort. In a later analysis, HLA-associated TCR beta chains showed more clonal expansion and lower generation probabilities than non-associated chains that were equally common. Some IMGT-functional V segments, including TRBV6-2 and TRBV6-3, could not be distinguished by the 87-base-pair reads and were therefore excluded. Immune exposure information for the cohort was limited to CMV serostatus. When HLA alleles, especially DR and DQ, strongly co-occurred, attributing TCR associations to individual alleles was difficult. Correlated functional status among segregating V segments might reflect linkage disequilibrium, but an unknown experimental factor could not be ruled out. An earlier analysis of roughly 570 of the donors showed that most TCR beta V segments appeared in productive rearrangements either about 90% or about 30% of the time, which broadly matched IMGT annotations. Most CMV-associated TCR beta chains appeared to be HLA-restricted in a later analysis, and the HLA associations seemed to be driven largely by CMV exposure. At a false discovery rate of 0.05, a later analysis linked 16,951 TCR beta sequences to specific HLA alleles. A later analysis reported that several top co-occurrence clusters appeared linked to parvovirus B19, influenza, CMV and Epstein-Barr virus. In vitro tests confirmed that three of the cytomegalovirus-associated TCR beta chains recognize cytomegalovirus antigens. According to a later genetic analysis, donors in an Asian-associated ancestry cluster had fewer N-insertions in productive TCRs than the roughly 670-donor mean. The cohort was sequenced for TCR beta chains only, and without alpha or paired-chain data the features that could be detected were limited. The classifier was reported to diagnose cytomegalovirus status with high specificity and sensitivity in both the original and validation cohorts. In the study, 150 to 200 TCR beta chains were listed as associated with cytomegalovirus. While some public TCRs were present in many individuals, most TCR sequences turned up only very rarely across donors. According to a later analysis, TCR association rates differed among HLA loci, with DRB1 alleles showing the most associated TCRs and HLA-C alleles showing the fewest. Because HLA typing was unavailable for some donors at each locus, only the typed subset was used in association tests. The sequencing pipeline was judged likely to have produced a cluster of highly shared sequence variants as a technical artifact. According to the authors, the approach could potentially be generalized to other disease states and immunological phenotypes. An association between a missense DCLRE1C variant and V-gene and J-gene trimming of TCR beta chains was found in a later genetic analysis and replicated in an independent cohort. About 17 rarely observed V segments, including chromosome 9 orphons, were excluded from the earlier analysis of several hundred of the donors because counts were too low.

In total, approximately 700 healthy bone marrow donors made up the cohort. At the time of sampling, all cohort members were nominally healthy, though unrecorded immune exposures were likely present. The donor tested CMV seronegative and was one of the 352 seronegative cohort members. Every donor gave a peripheral blood sample, and the peripheral blood mononuclear cells from that sample were used for TCR beta sequencing. Genomic DNA extraction from the blood cell samples was performed with the Qiagen DNeasy Blood Extraction Kit. Library generation was performed with the immunoSEQ multiplex PCR assay. For the multiplex PCR, a mixture combining 60 forward primers for TCR Vbeta segments and 13 reverse primers for TCR Jbeta segments was used. A multiplex PCR assay on genomic DNA amplified the CDR3 region of rearranged TCR beta genes. On the Illumina HiSeq System, the amplified TCR beta libraries were sequenced as 87-base-pair reads. From the authors' description of their analysis: A later analysis counted 75 million to 100 million unique TCR beta chains across the 650 to 800 repertoires, and roughly 10 million of these chains were shared by at least two donors. Raw reads were error-corrected and collapsed into unique sequences with a nearest-neighbor algorithm that merged closely related sequences to remove PCR and sequencing errors. To assign V, D and J gene segments, CDR3 sequences were aligned to IMGT reference sequences. For a sequence to be retained, a match of at least six nucleotides to both a V gene segment and a J gene segment was required. Rearrangements were called productive when the CDR3 lacked stop codons and stayed in frame with V and J; all others were non-productive. CDR3 was defined by IMGT convention, running from the second conserved V-encoded cysteine to the conserved J-encoded phenylalanine. The earlier analysis of about 620 of the donors excluded sequences that lacked an unambiguous match to a single V gene segment. In an earlier analysis of roughly 600 of the donors, a V segment was called functional when productive rearrangements were above 56.7%, and segregating when the standard deviation between donors exceeded 5%. To diagnose cytomegalovirus status from the catalog of TCR beta chain sequences, a statistical classification framework was built. A later analysis assigned V and J genes by comparing TCR nucleotide sequences with IMGT/GENE-DB human TR gene sequences. A later analysis assigned CDR3 sequences and most-parsimonious VDJ recombination scenarios with the TCRdist pipeline. In a later analysis, each TCR beta chain was defined by its CDR3 amino acid sequence together with its V-gene family, and reads lacking a unique V-gene family were excluded. In a later analysis, 450 to 600 highly shared, low-generation-probability nucleotide sequences were removed to address suspected cross-contamination and a sequencing artifact. A later analysis calculated a clonal expansion index for each public chain from normalized within-repertoire ranks of inferred template counts. In a later analysis, generation probabilities were computed with a VDJ recombination model fitted to out-of-frame rearrangements, and the resulting probabilities were checked against IGoR. In a later analysis, hypergeometric tests were used to score TCR-TCR, TCR-HLA and TCR-CMV co-occurrence, with a repertoire-size bias correction applied to TCR pairs. To estimate false discovery rates, a later analysis permuted the HLA or CMV assignments 20 times. A later analysis grouped co-occurring TCRs with DBSCAN, adding TCRdist sequence similarity when clustering within HLA-allele-positive subsets. Repertoires with fewer than 30,000 or more than 120,000 public chains were left out of co-occurrence clustering, as were five repertoires with anomalous nucleotide sharing. This immuneACCESS table, as held by TCRdb, lists in-frame sequences with V and J called but not all clones. Of the missing ones, under half trace to an unresolved V gene in checked studies; the others have no known cause. D and trimming were read from the DNA, whereas the V and J calls and clone size are those reported in that table. The sample includes roughly 99,000 clones, with over 75% observed a single time. The ten largest clones add up to approximately 4.2% of the sample.

There are a few counts of this clone. Its binding antigen is unknown. No much larger clone exists at a distance of one base, and base qualities are not known. V gives up 1 base and J gives up 0 bases, and the segment between their germline ends measures 8 bases. The CDR3 runs 15 residues from the cysteine to the phenylalanine. The DNA shown is the 45-base CDR3, in frame from base 1. CDR1 and CDR2 are read off the germline V gene as SGHDT and YYEEEE. The rearrangement joined TRBV5-6 to TRBJ1-3, with the D segment identity uncertain. The TCR was taken from a male donor in good health and CMV-seronegative. The source material was PBMCs. The DNA sequence is TGTGCCAGCAGCTTGTTTCCGTCCTCTGGAAACACCATATATTTT. Protein translation: CASSLFPSSGNTIYF. Full variable domain (CDR3 extended with the reference TRBV5-6 and TRBJ1-3 proteins): DAGVTQSPTHLIKTRGQQVTLRCSPKSGHDTVSWYQQALGQGPQFIFQYYEEEERQRGNFPDRFSGHQFPNYSSELNVNALLLGDSALYLCASSLFPSSGNTIYFGEGSWLTVV.